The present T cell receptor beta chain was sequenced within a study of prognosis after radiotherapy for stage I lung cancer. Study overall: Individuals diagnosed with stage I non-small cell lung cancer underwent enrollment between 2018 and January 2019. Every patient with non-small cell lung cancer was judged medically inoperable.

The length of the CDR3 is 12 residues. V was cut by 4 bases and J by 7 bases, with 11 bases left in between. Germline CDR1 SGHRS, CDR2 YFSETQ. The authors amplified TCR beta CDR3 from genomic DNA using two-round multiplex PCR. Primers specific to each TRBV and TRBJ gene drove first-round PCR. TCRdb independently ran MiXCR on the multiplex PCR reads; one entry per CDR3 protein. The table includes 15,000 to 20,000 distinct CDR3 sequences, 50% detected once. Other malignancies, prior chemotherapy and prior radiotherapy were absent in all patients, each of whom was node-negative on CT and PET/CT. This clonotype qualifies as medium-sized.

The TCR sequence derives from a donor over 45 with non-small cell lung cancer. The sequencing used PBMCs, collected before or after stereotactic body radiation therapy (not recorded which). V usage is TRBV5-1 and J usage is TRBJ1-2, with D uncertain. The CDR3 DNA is TGCGCCAGCAGCGACGGCAGCGTTGGCTACACCTTC. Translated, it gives CASSDGSVGYTF. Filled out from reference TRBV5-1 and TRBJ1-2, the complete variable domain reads KAGVTQTPRYLIKTRGQQVTLSCSPISGHRSVSWYQQTPGQGLQFLFEYFSETQRNKGNFPGRFSGRQFSNSRSEMNVSTLELGDSALYLCASSDGSVGYTFGSGTRLTVV.